The rows below give T cell receptor beta chains drawn from one sample of a study of yellow fever vaccine responses in identical twins. MiXCR, applied by TCRdb to the RT-PCR reads, yields one record per CDR3 protein. Of some 5,400 distinct CDR3 sequences in the sample, roughly 85% are singletons; the top ten hold around 3%. The specimen was T cells from blood (PBMCs), unsorted or a sorted subset (not recorded which), collected before or after yellow fever vaccination (not recorded which). These receptors came from a woman between 18 and 30 years old who received the yellow fever vaccine. The CDR3 runs from the conserved cysteine through the conserved F or W.

V gene,J gene,CDR3 protein
TRBV4-1,TRBJ2-7,CASSQEDRAYEQYF
TRBV15,TRBJ2-7,CATSTRGDGAYEQYF
TRBV24-1,TRBJ2-1,CATGTGDSNEQFF
TRBV4-2,TRBJ2-3,CASSPRGGFTDTQYF
TRBV24-1,TRBJ2-2,CATKLGSATGELFF
TRBV20-1,TRBJ1-1,CSASVGAGNTEAFF
TRBV7-9,TRBJ2-1,CASSLVAGPEQFF
TRBV6-2/TRBV6-3,TRBJ2-2,CASNLRNTGELFF
TRBV2,TRBJ1-4,CASKPDINEKLFF
TRBV7-6,TRBJ1-1,CASSLIRGTEAFF
TRBV10-1,TRBJ1-3,CASSESLRAGNTIYF
TRBV7-2,TRBJ1-2,CASSLPQDRADGYTF
TRBV6-4,TRBJ2-1,CASSDGPAANEQFF
TRBV14,TRBJ2-1,CASSQYNEQFF
TRBV4-3,TRBJ1-1,CASSQDPPQLNTEAFF
TRBV7-9,TRBJ2-1,CASSLGRVWESSYNEQFF
TRBV6-2/TRBV6-3,TRBJ1-5,CASSYYRAGGYSNQPQHF
TRBV12-3/TRBV12-4,TRBJ1-5,CASSSRISQPQHF
TRBV7-3,TRBJ1-5,CASSQGVSGQHF
TRBV14,TRBJ2-7,CASSQARVVPQWEQYF
TRBV23-1,TRBJ2-3,CASSLSDREPTICITDTQYF
TRBV9,TRBJ2-1,CASSPPRFNEQFF
TRBV27,TRBJ1-1,CASSPSMNTEAFF
TRBV28,TRBJ2-7,CASSIVGYDDEQYF
TRBV4-2,TRBJ1-1,CASSEQGMNTEAFF
TRBV19,TRBJ2-7,CASSIQQNYEQYF
TRBV12-1,TRBJ2-3,CASRRGGTSGGTDTQYF
TRBV21-1,TRBJ2-2,CASASPQGWSTGELFF
TRBV29-1,TRBJ2-3,CSVEKGTDTQYF
TRBV12-3/TRBV12-4,TRBJ2-7,CASSLSHEQYF
TRBV29-1,TRBJ2-3,CSATGLAVADTQYF
TRBV6-1,TRBJ2-1,CASLIAGGGNEQFF
TRBV20-1,TRBJ2-3,CSARDPLDGSSTDTQYF
TRBV28,TRBJ2-5,CASSHTRIQETQYF
TRBV11-1,TRBJ2-1,CASISGSFNEQFF
TRBV2,TRBJ1-3,CASSEGTGMYTIYF
TRBV6-4,TRBJ2-3,CASSDSGGATDTQYF
TRBV11-1,TRBJ1-1,CASSTRQGANTEAFF
TRBV28,TRBJ1-4,CASRPPGQGWDGEKLFF
TRBV6-5,TRBJ1-1,CASSYTAGSEAFF
TRBV12-3/TRBV12-4,TRBJ2-7,CASSTPGQGGFSEQYF
TRBV11-1,TRBJ2-2,CASSSLAGGRSGELFF
TRBV9,TRBJ2-3,CASSVAGDISTDTQYF
TRBV11-3,TRBJ2-7,CASSLDSGSRYEQYF
TRBV12-3/TRBV12-4,TRBJ2-6,CASSFRGANVLTF
TRBV4-2,TRBJ2-7,CASSRQGNSYEQYF
TRBV20-1,TRBJ2-7,CSAKPPGGGSYEQYF
TRBV29-1,TRBJ2-5,CSVVFGGETQYF
TRBV12-3/TRBV12-4,TRBJ2-4,CASSFQGKNIQYF
TRBV13,TRBJ2-1,CASRVRGTGGYNEQFF
TRBV7-3,TRBJ2-3,CSSSLMKGTDTQYF
TRBV4-2,TRBJ2-4,CASSQEWGEAKNIQYF
TRBV7-6,TRBJ2-1,CASSPGGRAEIYNEQFF
TRBV6-1,TRBJ1-1,CASSPRGMNTEAFF
TRBV19,TRBJ2-6,CASSIGGTGANVLTF